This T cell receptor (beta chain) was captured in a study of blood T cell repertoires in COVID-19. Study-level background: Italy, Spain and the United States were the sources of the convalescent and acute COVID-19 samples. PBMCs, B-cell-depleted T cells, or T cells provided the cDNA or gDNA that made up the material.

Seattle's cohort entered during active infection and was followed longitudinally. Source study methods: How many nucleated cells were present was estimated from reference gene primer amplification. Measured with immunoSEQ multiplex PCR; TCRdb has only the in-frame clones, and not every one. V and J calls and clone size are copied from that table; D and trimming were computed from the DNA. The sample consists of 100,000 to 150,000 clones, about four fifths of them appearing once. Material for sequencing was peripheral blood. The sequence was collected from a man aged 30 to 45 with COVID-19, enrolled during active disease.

The CDR3 region is CSVKTGTHNEQFF. The CDR3 coding sequence is TGCAGCGTAAAGACAGGGACCCACAATGAGCAGTTCTTC. V and J are TRBV29-1 and TRBJ2-1; 7 nucleotides align to TRBD1. Germline loops: CDR1 SQVTM, CDR2 ANQGSEA. CDR3 length equals 13 residues. V lost 6 bases and J lost 5; bases outside the gene matches: 7.